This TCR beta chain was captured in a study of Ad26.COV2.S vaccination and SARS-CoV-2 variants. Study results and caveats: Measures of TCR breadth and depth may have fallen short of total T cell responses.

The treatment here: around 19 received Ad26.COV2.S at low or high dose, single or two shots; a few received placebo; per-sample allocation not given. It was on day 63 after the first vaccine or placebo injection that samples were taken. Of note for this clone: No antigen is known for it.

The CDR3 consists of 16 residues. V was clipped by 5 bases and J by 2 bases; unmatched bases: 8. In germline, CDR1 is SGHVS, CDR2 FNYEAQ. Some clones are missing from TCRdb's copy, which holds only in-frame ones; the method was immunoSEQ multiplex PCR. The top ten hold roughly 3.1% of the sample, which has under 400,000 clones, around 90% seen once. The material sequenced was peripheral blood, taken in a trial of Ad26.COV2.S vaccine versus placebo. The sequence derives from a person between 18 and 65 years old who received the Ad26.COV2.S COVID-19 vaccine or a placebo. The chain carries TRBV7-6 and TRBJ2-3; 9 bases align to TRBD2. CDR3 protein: CASSPAAGGLTDTQYF. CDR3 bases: TGTGCCAGCAGCCCAGCGGCGGGGGGGCTCACAGATACGCAGTATTTT. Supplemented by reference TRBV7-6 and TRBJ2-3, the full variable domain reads GAGVSQSPRYKVTKRGQDVALRCDPISGHVSLYWYRQALGQGPEFLTYFNYEAQQDKSGLPNDRFSAERPEGSISTLTIQRTEQRDSAMYRCASSPAAGGLTDTQYFGPGTRLTVL.